The 16 T cell receptor beta chains below come from one sample, sequenced in a study of Ad26.COV2.S vaccination and SARS-CoV-2 variants. Indicated treatment: 15 to 20 received Ad26.COV2.S at low or high dose, single or two shots; about five received placebo; per-sample allocation not given. The samples were gathered on day 63 after the first injection of vaccine or placebo. The method was immunoSEQ multiplex PCR; TCRdb's version includes in-frame clones alone and lacks a portion of them. The sample contains 350,000 to 450,000 clones, around four fifths of which appear only once. The sample in question was peripheral blood, obtained in a trial of Ad26.COV2.S vaccine versus placebo. The source of these receptors is a person between 18 and 60 years old who received the Ad26.COV2.S COVID-19 vaccine or a placebo.

CDR3 coding DNA: TGTGCCAGCAGCTTAGCCCCGGGACTAGCGTTGGCCTACGAGCAGTACTTC. Translated, it gives CASSLAPGLALAYEQYF. V usage is TRBV13 and J usage is TRBJ2-7; TRBD2 matches at 10 bases. This CDR3 is 17 amino acids long. With V trimmed by 1 base and J by 2 bases, 8 bases remained unmatched. Germline CDR1 PRHDT, CDR2 FYEKMQ (reference sequence). The variable domain in full, completed from reference TRBV13 and TRBJ2-7, reads AAGVIQSPRHLIKEKRETATLKCYPIPRHDTVYWYQQGPGQDPQFLISFYEKMQSDKGSIPDRFSAQQFSDYHSELNMSSLELGDSALYFCASSLAPGLALAYEQYFGPGTRLTVT.

The CDR3 DNA reads as TGCGCCAGCAGACAAAAGGACAGCGGTTCAAACAATGAGCAGTTCTTC. Residues: CASRQKDSGSNNEQFF. The chain is built from TRBV4-1 and TRBJ2-1; TRBD1 is a possible D gene (6 bases). In germline, CDR1 is MGHRA, CDR2 YSYEKL. The CDR3 has 16 amino acids. V was trimmed by 6 bases and J by 5 bases, leaving 20 bases between them.

The rearrangement joins TRBV7-9 to TRBJ1-2, with 8 bases lining up with TRBD1. Unmatched junction bases numbered 3, after V lost 5 bases and J lost 4 bases. Germline CDR1 is SEHNR and CDR2 is FQNEAQ (reference sequence). The CDR3 extends over 13 amino acids. As DNA, the CDR3 is TGTGCCAGCAGCCAGGGACAGGCCTATGGCTACACCTTC. Its protein product is CASSQGQAYGYTF. The full variable domain, its missing parts supplied by reference TRBV7-9 and TRBJ1-2, is DTGVSQNPRHKITKRGQNVTFRCDPISEHNRLYWYRQTLGQGPEFLTYFQNEAQLEKSRLLSDRFSAERPKGSFSTLEIQRTEQGDSAMYLCASSQGQAYGYTFGSGTRLTVV.

The rearrangement joins TRBV4-3 to TRBJ1-2, with 7 bases identical to TRBD1. J gave up 4 bases and V 3 bases, and 5 bases lay outside the gene matches. Looked up from germline, CDR1 is LGHNA and CDR2 is YSLEER. The CDR3 has 14 residues. The CDR3 bases are TGCGCCAGCAGCCAGACCGGGACAGCCTATGGCTACACCTTC. This codes for CASSQTGTAYGYTF.

This chain connects TRBV4-1 to TRBJ2-7; 10 nucleotides agree with TRBD1. Per germline, CDR1 MGHRA and CDR2 YSYEKL. The CDR3 covers 14 residues. V gave up 4 bases and J gave up 9 bases; unmatched junction bases: 9. The chain's CDR3 is CASSPRDRGAGQYF. The CDR3 DNA sequence: TGCGCCAGCAGCCCTCGGGACAGGGGCGCGGGGCAGTACTTC.

In its sample, this clone was seen a few times. J is TRBJ1-1 and V is TRBV6-6, with TRBD1 identical over 8 bases. The CDR3 is made up of 13 amino acids. The J segment lost 4 bases and the V segment lost 10 bases, leaving 8 bases of the junction unmatched. The germline V gene encodes CDR1 MNHNY and CDR2 SVGAGI (reference sequence). DNA for the CDR3: TGTGCCACGTGGACAGGGTGGGGCACTGAAGCTTTCTTT. Translated, it gives CATWTGWGTEAFF.

The chain couples TRBV11-2 to TRBJ1-2, with a tentative D call TRBD1 (5 bases). The germline gives CDR1 SGHAT, CDR2 FQNNGV. Trimming took off 5 bases at V and 6 bases at J, with 19 bases between the two ends. This CDR3 contains 15 residues. CDR3 amino acids: CASSTSSGTGNGYTF. Written as DNA, the CDR3 is TGTGCCAGCAGCACAAGCTCCGGGACTGGGAATGGCTACACCTTC.

J is TRBJ1-2 and V is TRBV5-1; TRBD1 matches 9 bases. Germline V gene lookup returns CDR1 SGHRS and CDR2 YFSETQ. Unmatched junction bases numbered 14, after V lost 4 bases and J lost 7 bases. CDR3 length: 16 amino acids. The CDR3 DNA reads TGCGCCAGCAGCCTGGGACAGGGCTTGTATCGGCGTGGCTACACCTTC. Translating it yields CASSLGQGLYRRGYTF.

Notes on this clone: The same CDR3 also results from other DNA sequences found in this sample. The DNA of the CDR3 is TGTGCCAGCAGCCGACAGGGGGCGGGTGGCTACACCTTC. As protein: CASSRQGAGGYTF. The V and J genes are TRBV6-5 and TRBJ1-2; 10 bases match TRBD1. Germline CDR1 MNHEY, CDR2 SVGAGI. The CDR3 consists of 13 residues. The J segment lost 7 bases and the V segment lost 6 bases, leaving 5 bases of the junction unmatched.

This clone was recorded only once. This chain uses TRBV5-4 with TRBJ2-7; a weak D match, TRBD1 (6 bases). Germline-derived CDR1 and CDR2 are SGHNT and YYREEE (reference sequence). V dropped 6 bases and J dropped 3 bases, with 13 bases sitting between them. The CDR3 loop spans 13 amino acids. The CDR3 bases are TGTGCCAGCACCTGGCAGGGGAGCTACGAGCAGTACTTC. This translates into CASTWQGSYEQYF.

A remark on this clone: This specimen includes other DNA sequences encoding the same CDR3. This rearrangement joins TRBV19 to TRBJ1-1; D is unclear. The germline V gene encodes CDR1 LNHDA and CDR2 SQIVND (reference sequence). The V end was cut by 3 bases, the J end by 4 bases, with 3 bases between. The CDR3 length is 11 residues. CDR3 coding DNA: TGTGCCAGTAGTATTGGCACTGAAGCTTTCTTT. Amino acids: CASSIGTEAFF.

As regards this clone: The same CDR3 is also encoded by other DNA sequences in this sample. The chain has TRBV7-2 and TRBJ1-1; possibly TRBD1 for D (5 bases). This CDR3 region has 15 residues. Germline CDR1 SGHTA, CDR2 FQGNSA. V dropped 5 bases and J dropped 0 bases, with 13 bases sitting between them. The CDR3 DNA follows: TGTGCCAGCAGCCTCGGGGCAGGGATGAACACTGAAGCTTTCTTT. Protein sequence: CASSLGAGMNTEAFF.

The chain combines TRBV27 with TRBJ1-4; perhaps TRBD1 as D (6 bases). V dropped 7 bases and J dropped 4 bases, with 16 bases sitting between them. The germline gives CDR1 MNHEY, CDR2 SMNVEV (reference sequence). The CDR3 runs 15 residues. The CDR3 DNA is TGTGCCAGCAAGGACAGCGTGGGATTTAATGAAAAACTGTTTTTT. Residues: CASKDSVGFNEKLFF.

This rearrangement joins TRBV24-1 to TRBJ1-1; tentative D call: TRBD1 (5 bases). Trimming removed 4 bases from V and 9 bases from J, with 8 bases in between. CDR1 and CDR2 (germline): KGHDR, SFDVKD. The CDR3 length is 11 residues. CDR3 region: CATSEDSKAFF. The DNA of the CDR3 is TGTGCCACCAGTGAAGACAGTAAAGCTTTCTTT.

The gene calls are TRBV5-4 and TRBJ2-1; no reliable D call. V was cut by 2 bases and J by 6 bases, with 15 bases left in between. The CDR3 is 15 residues long. Germline V lookup: CDR1 SGHNT, CDR2 YYREEE (reference sequence). Here the CDR3 reads CASSFMVNTANEQFF. CDR3 nucleotide sequence: TGTGCCAGCAGCTTTATGGTGAATACAGCCAATGAGCAGTTCTTC.

Worth noting for this clone: Relative to the germline gene, one junction end is altered; a read error may explain this. V gene TRBV9 combines with J gene TRBJ2-3; 13 nucleotides match TRBD2. The CDR3 contains 20 residues. Germline loops: CDR1 SGDLS, CDR2 YYNGEE. CDR3 DNA sequence: TGTGCCAGCAGCGGGACACGGACTAGCGGGAGTTTCTTGAGCACGGATACGCAGTATTTT. Residues: CASSGTRTSGSFLSTDTQYF.